A single sample gave rise to the 20 T cell receptor beta chains below, sequenced in a study of regulatory T cells in long-lasting Graves disease. Building of the TCR beta libraries involved iRepertoire HTBI primers and Arm-PCR of CDR3 regions. A single record per CDR3 protein comes from TCRdb applying MiXCR to the multiplex PCR reads. Of roughly 520,000 distinct CDR3 sequences listed, around 12% are singletons. Noted time point: newly diagnosed GD, antithyroid drugs for less than 3 months. Extracted PBMC RNA gave rise to the TCR library. These data are also associated with another study on T cells in Graves' hyperthyroidism and ophthalmopathy.

The sample consisted of peripheral blood mononuclear cells (PBMCs), taken at new diagnosis, from a patient treated with antithyroid drugs. The receptors shown here come from a woman between 25 and 40 years old with Graves disease.

This clonotype was found many times. This chain uses TRBV2 with TRBJ1-2; no reliable D call. With 8 bases removed from V and 5 bases from J, the gap between germline ends came to 9 bases. The CDR3 is 11 residues long. CDR1 SNHLY and CDR2 FYNNEI come from the germline V gene. In nucleotides, the CDR3 is TGTGCCAGCGGAACGGAATATGGCTACACCTTC. The encoded protein is CASGTEYGYTF. The entire variable domain, with the rest obtained from reference TRBV2 and TRBJ1-2, is as follows: EPEVTQTPSHQVTQMGQEVILRCVPISNHLYFYWYRQILGQKVEFLVSFYNNEISEKSEIFDDQFSVERPDGSNFTLKIRSTKLEDSAMYFCASGTEYGYTFGSGTRLTVV.

The V and J genes are TRBV7-6 and TRBJ2-7; 7 bases are shared with TRBD2. This CDR3 contains 17 residues. The trim removed 1 base at V and 1 base at J, leaving 10 bases unmatched. Germline values: CDR1 SGHVS, CDR2 FNYEAQ. The CDR3 sequence is CASSLGNLADESYEQYF. CDR3 sequence (DNA): TGTGCCAGCAGCTTAGGGAATCTAGCGGACGAATCCTACGAGCAGTACTTC.

The chain joins TRBV5-1 to TRBJ2-5; TRBD1 matches at 7 bases. V dropped 4 bases and J dropped 2; count of bases not matched to a gene: 8. The V gene's germline CDR1 is SGHRS and CDR2 YFSETQ. This CDR3 comprises 15 residues. CDR3 sequence (DNA): TGCGCCAGCAGCCGTATCCCGGGACAGCAAGAGACCCAGTACTTC. It is translated as CASSRIPGQQETQYF.

This clonotype was observed a handful of times. This chain connects TRBV19 to TRBJ1-5, with a possible D match to TRBD1 (6 bases). The CDR3 loop spans 14 amino acids. V lost 3 bases, J lost 6 bases, and 12 bases lay in between. CDR1 and CDR2 from the germline V gene are LNHDA and SQIVND (reference sequence). DNA for the CDR3: TGTGCCAGTAGTATCATAGGGGGTGGTCAGCCCCAGCATTTT. Translated, it gives CASSIIGGGQPQHF.

In its sample, this clonotype was seen many times. This CDR3 reads CASSLEWLYNEQFF. For the CDR3, the DNA is TGTGCCAGCAGCTTAGAATGGCTTTACAATGAGCAGTTCTTC. The chain combines TRBV7-9 with TRBJ2-1; D not certain. V lost 1 base and J 4 bases, leaving 8 bases between the germline ends. Germline V gene data show CDR1 as SEHNR and CDR2 as FQNEAQ (reference sequence). The CDR3 length is 14 residues.

This clonotype was seen at least ten times. The J gene is TRBJ2-4, the V gene TRBV28; 7 bases match TRBD1. The ends lost 4 bases at V and 0 bases at J; junction bases unmatched: 6. Germline CDR1 MDHEN, CDR2 SYDVKM. The CDR3 is made up of 16 amino acids. CDR3 amino acids: CASSSGTELAKNIQYF. CDR3 bases: TGTGCCAGCAGTTCGGGGACAGAACTAGCCAAAAACATTCAGTACTTC.

This clonotype was counted between two and nine times. The chain is built from TRBV13 and TRBJ2-7, with D tentatively TRBD2 (5 bases). V dropped 4 bases and J dropped 2 bases, with 18 bases sitting between them. The CDR3 runs to 16 residues. Germline V gene sequence: CDR1 PRHDT, CDR2 FYEKMQ (reference sequence). DNA of the CDR3: TGTGCCAGCAGCTACAGTCGGGCTAGCTCAACCTACGAGCAGTACTTC. Its protein product is CASSYSRASSTYEQYF.

This sequence joins TRBV20-1 and TRBJ2-5, with D possibly TRBD1 on 6 matching bases. V was shortened by 2 bases and J by 2 bases, with 9 bases between the two germline ends. The CDR3 runs to 13 residues. Germline V gives CDR1 DFQATT, CDR2 SNEGSKA (reference sequence). The CDR3 sequence is CSARWQGQETQYF. The CDR3 DNA sequence: TGCAGTGCTAGATGGCAGGGGCAAGAGACCCAGTACTTC.

In this sample, this clonotype turned up many times. The gene calls are TRBV14 and TRBJ2-1; 9 bases line up with TRBD2. There are 17 residues in the CDR3. V was pared by 3 bases and J by 1 base, with 7 bases of the junction left unmatched. Per the germline V gene, CDR1 is SGHDN and CDR2 is FVKESK. CDR3 DNA: TGTGCCAGCAGCCAGGCTAGCGGGACAATGTCCTACAATGAGCAGTTCTTC. Its translation: CASSQASGTMSYNEQFF.

The chain uses TRBV5-1 and TRBJ2-4; 7 positions agree with TRBD1. This CDR3 region has 15 residues. Germline CDR1 reads SGHRS; CDR2 reads YFSETQ. The trim removed 1 base at V and 5 bases at J, leaving 6 bases unmatched. CDR3 region: CASSLNRGSENIQYF. In DNA form, the CDR3 reads TGCGCCAGCAGCTTGAACAGGGGATCGGAAAACATTCAGTACTTC.

Ten or more counts support this clonotype. This chain uses TRBV11-2 with TRBJ2-7, with D perhaps matching TRBD1 (7 bases). The CDR3 covers 14 residues. CDR1 SGHAT and CDR2 FQNNGV come from the germline V gene. The V gene lost 2 bases and the J gene lost 5 bases, with 13 bases spanning the gap. CDR3 sequence: CASSLIRGVNEQYF. As DNA, the CDR3 is TGTGCCAGCAGCTTAATCAGGGGGGTCAACGAGCAGTACTTC.

In its sample, this clonotype was seen once. The chain has TRBV20-1 and TRBJ2-1; no reliable D call. The CDR3 has 14 amino acids. Germline lookup yields CDR1 DFQATT and CDR2 SNEGSKA (reference sequence). V was cut by 6 bases and J by 3 bases, with 15 bases left in between. CDR3 in amino acids: CSARARRNYNEQFF. DNA of the CDR3: TGCAGTGCCCGAGCGAGACGAAACTACAATGAGCAGTTCTTC.

This clonotype was seen repeatedly, ten times or more. The chain is built from TRBV6-2 or TRBV6-3 and TRBJ2-1; no clear D gene. V was clipped by 5 bases and J by 5 bases, with 7 bases between them. The CDR3 length is 12 residues. Germline assignment: CDR1 MNHEY and CDR2 SVGEGT. This chain's CDR3 is CASSRDHNEQFF. Here the CDR3 DNA reads TGTGCCAGCAGTCGAGACCACAATGAGCAGTTCTTC.

There are a few counts of this clonotype. J is TRBJ2-1 and V is TRBV6-1; the D is unclear. V shed 7 bases and J shed 2 bases, with 12 bases lying between them. This CDR3 comprises 14 residues. Per germline, CDR1 MNHNS and CDR2 SASEGT. The CDR3 region is CASTAKSAYNEQFF. CDR3 coding DNA: TGTGCCAGCACCGCAAAGAGCGCCTACAATGAGCAGTTCTTC.

There are many counts of this clonotype. The chain is built from TRBV6-1 and TRBJ1-5; D not resolved. The CDR3 is 12 amino acids. V lost 3 bases and J lost 9, with 9 bases in between. In germline, CDR1 is MNHNS, CDR2 SASEGT. The CDR3 DNA reads TGTGCCAGCAGTGAGGTGGGCTCGCCCCAGCATTTT. Translated, it gives CASSEVGSPQHF.

This rearrangement joins TRBV2 to TRBJ1-5; D gene unclear. This CDR3 contains 13 residues. CDR1 is SNHLY and CDR2 is FYNNEI in the germline V gene. Trimming removed 2 bases from V and 5 bases from J, with 7 bases in between. The CDR3 DNA is TGTGCCAGCAGTGAAAGGGCCTATCAGCCCCAGCATTTT. Translated, it gives CASSERAYQPQHF.

In its sample, this clonotype was seen many times. The rearrangement uses TRBV7-9 and TRBJ2-7; D gene ambiguous. Germline V gene sequence: CDR1 SEHNR, CDR2 FQNEAQ (reference sequence). This CDR3 has 14 amino acids. Trimming removed 5 bases at V and 2 bases at J, with 13 bases between. The CDR3, as DNA: TGTGCCAGCAGCCGAGTACCCCCACCCTACGAGCAGTACTTC. This translates into CASSRVPPPYEQYF.

This clonotype occurred many times. The rearrangement joins TRBV13 to TRBJ2-5, with D maybe TRBD2 (5 bases). The germline CDR1 and CDR2 sequences are PRHDT and FYEKMQ (reference sequence). With 1 base removed from V and 0 bases from J, the gap between germline ends came to 6 bases. The CDR3 is made up of 14 amino acids. This CDR3 is CASSLVTNQETQYF. As DNA, the CDR3 is TGTGCCAGCAGCTTAGTGACTAACCAAGAGACCCAGTACTTC.

This clonotype was counted between two and nine times. The chain couples TRBV27 to TRBJ1-6, with a weak D call TRBD1 (5 bases). The germline CDR1 and CDR2 sequences are MNHEY and SMNVEV (reference sequence). The CDR3 loop spans 16 amino acids. V lost 7 bases and J lost 0, with 13 bases in between. For the CDR3, the DNA is TGTGCCAGCACCCCGGGACGGAGCTCCTATAATTCACCCCTCCACTTT. Protein: CASTPGRSSYNSPLHF.

The chain couples TRBV6-1 to TRBJ2-5; 7 bases match TRBD1. J lost 7 bases, V lost 5 bases, and 7 bases had no gene match. The CDR3 extends over 13 amino acids. Germline CDR1 reads MNHNS; CDR2 reads SASEGT. The CDR3 sequence is CASSPQGQRTQYF. The CDR3 DNA follows: TGTGCCAGCAGTCCCCAGGGACAGAGGACCCAGTACTTC.